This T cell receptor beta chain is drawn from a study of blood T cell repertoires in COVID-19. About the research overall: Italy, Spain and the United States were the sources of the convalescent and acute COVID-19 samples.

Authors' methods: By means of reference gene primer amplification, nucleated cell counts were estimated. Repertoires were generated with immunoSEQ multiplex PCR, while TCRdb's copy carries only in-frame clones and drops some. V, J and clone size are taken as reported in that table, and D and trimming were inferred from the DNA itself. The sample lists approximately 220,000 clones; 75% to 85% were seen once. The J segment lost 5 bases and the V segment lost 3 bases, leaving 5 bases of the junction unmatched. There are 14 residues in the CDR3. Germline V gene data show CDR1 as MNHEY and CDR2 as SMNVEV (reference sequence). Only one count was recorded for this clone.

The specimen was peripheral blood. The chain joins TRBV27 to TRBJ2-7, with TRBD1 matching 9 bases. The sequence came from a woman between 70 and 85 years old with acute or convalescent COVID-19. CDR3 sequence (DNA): TGTGCCAGCAGTTTTGGGGACAGGGTCCACGAGCAGTACTTC. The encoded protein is CASSFGDRVHEQYF.